At least ten counts were recorded for the clone carrying this T cell receptor (beta chain). Under the authors' procedure: Reference gene primer amplification yielded estimated nucleated cell counts. Libraries were prepared by immunoSEQ multiplex PCR; TCRdb keeps only in-frame clonotypes and omits some of them. V and J calls and clone size are those listed in that table; D and trimming were worked out from the DNA. The table has about 96,000 clones, 70% to 85% seen once. These data come from a study of blood T cell repertoires in COVID-19. For the study at large: Collection of acute and convalescent COVID-19 samples took place in the United States, Italy and Spain. In each case, the material was cDNA or gDNA derived from T cells, B-cell-depleted T cells, or PBMCs.

The V and J ends lost 1 base and 3 bases, in that order; junction bases with no gene match: 1. The CDR3 has 15 residues. The germline CDR1 and CDR2 sequences are SGHNT and YENEEA. The material sequenced was peripheral blood. This clonotype was sampled from a woman aged 55-70 years with acute or convalescent COVID-19. The gene calls are TRBV11-3 and TRBJ2-2; 8 positions match TRBD1. The CDR3 region is CASSLGQGYTGELFF. CDR3 DNA sequence: TGTGCCAGCAGCTTAGGACAGGGGTACACCGGGGAGCTGTTTTTT.